This entry describes one TCR beta chain. Its antigen remains unknown. This entry is derived from a study of identical twins. TCRdb called the 5' RACE reads again in MiXCR, with one record for every CDR3 protein. Altogether about 900,000 distinct CDR3 sequences are present, 12% being singletons, with the ten largest covering 1.5% to 2%. The J segment lost 7 bases and the V segment lost 7 bases, leaving 9 bases of the junction unmatched. Germline CDR1 MDHEN, CDR2 SYDVKM. This CDR3 contains 13 residues. Study observations and caveats: A lower insertion count was a feature of abundant cord blood beta clonotypes, with no such feature in memory repertoires. Researchers reported weaker excess twin sharing in beta out-of-frame sequences.

These data are also associated with another study on yellow fever vaccine responses in identical twins.

This TCR derives from a woman aged 18 to 35 in good health. The chain employs TRBV28 and TRBJ2-7; 8 bases fit TRBD2. Specimen: PBMCs. Here the CDR3 DNA reads TGTGCCAGCACCGGGGGGGGGATCGGTGAGCAGTACTTC. This gives the protein CASTGGGIGEQYF.